This note documents a single T cell receptor beta chain sequence. Between the trimmed V and J ends, which lost 0 bases and 4 bases, there was a span of 4 bases. Looked up from germline, CDR1 is DFQATT and CDR2 is SNEGSKA (reference sequence). The CDR3 is made up of 12 amino acids. Constant-region reverse primers amplified full-length variable regions, followed by semi-nested Nested Universal Primer A PCR. Each CDR3 protein is one row after TCRdb ran MiXCR on the 5' RACE reads. Here the sample spans tens of thousands of distinct CDR3 sequences, 28% being singletons. The sequenced sample consisted of naive CD4+ T cells sorted from blood. Subset in this sample: naive CD4+ T cells, CD4+CD45RA+CD25-. The gene calls are TRBV20-1 and TRBJ1-5; D remains ambiguous. The receptor was isolated from a female donor with breast cancer. The chain's CDR3 is CSAREANQPQHF. CDR3 coding DNA: TGCAGTGCTAGAGAGGCGAATCAGCCCCAGCATTTT.